This T cell receptor beta chain appears in the sequencing data of a study of T cells in Graves' hyperthyroidism and ophthalmopathy. Study-wide background: The authors collected peripheral blood at initial diagnosis, before any treatment.

The CDR3 spans 13 residues. V lost 4 bases, J lost 5 bases, and 4 bases stayed unmatched. CDR1 and CDR2 (germline): SGHRS, YFSETQ. Study observations and caveats: Ophthalmopathy, as predicted by the model, came a median about seven months after the prediction.

Amplification targeted TCR beta CDR3 regions from RNA transcripts. HTBI primers drove first-round RT-PCR of the TCR CDR3. TCRdb redid the calling of the multiplex PCR reads with MiXCR, one entry per CDR3 protein. The sample lists about 280,000 distinct CDR3 sequences, less than 30% occurring once. Patients were aged 18 to 65, had disease duration under 2 months, and had newly diagnosed hyperthyroidism. Clinical symptoms, serum thyroxine, TRAb, thyroid ultrasound and orbital computed tomography informed diagnoses. At least ten counts were recorded for this clonotype. The antigen remains undetermined. The gene calls are TRBV5-1 and TRBJ2-7; TRBD1 agrees at 9 bases. Sequencing was carried out using blood. The sequence was obtained from a man aged 40-49 years with Graves' hyperthyroidism that later progressed to Graves' ophthalmopathy. The CDR3 nucleotides read TGCGCCAGCAGCCTGGACAGGGGCCACGAGCAGTACTTC. It codes for CASSLDRGHEQYF.